This T cell receptor beta chain was identified during a study of long-term antiretroviral therapy in people with HIV. Study results and limitations: ART adherence, viral resistance and therapy changes went unrecorded.

The study used samples holding about 0.9-10 million cryopreserved PBMC before DNA extraction. Runs used v3.0 of the immunoSEQ assay and were done at survey level. Profiled with immunoSEQ multiplex PCR; TCRdb holds only in-frame clones, not every one. The top ten clones hold around 12% of a sample with roughly 21,000 clones, approximately 80% of them seen once. The CDR3 sequence is 13 residues long. The V gene lost 0 bases and the J gene lost 7 bases, with 10 bases spanning the gap. Germline values: CDR1 PRHDT, CDR2 FYEKMQ (reference sequence). Note on this clone: Its antigen is currently unknown.

V is TRBV13 and J is TRBJ2-7; D is possibly TRBD2 (6 bases). The source was unsorted PBMCs, collected 0.1 years before starting antiretroviral therapy. This sequence was found in a man aged 35-49 years with HIV. The CDR3 sequence is CASSLGPAGEQYF. CDR3 nucleotide sequence: TGTGCCAGCAGCTTAGGACCTGCGGGGGAGCAGTACTTC.